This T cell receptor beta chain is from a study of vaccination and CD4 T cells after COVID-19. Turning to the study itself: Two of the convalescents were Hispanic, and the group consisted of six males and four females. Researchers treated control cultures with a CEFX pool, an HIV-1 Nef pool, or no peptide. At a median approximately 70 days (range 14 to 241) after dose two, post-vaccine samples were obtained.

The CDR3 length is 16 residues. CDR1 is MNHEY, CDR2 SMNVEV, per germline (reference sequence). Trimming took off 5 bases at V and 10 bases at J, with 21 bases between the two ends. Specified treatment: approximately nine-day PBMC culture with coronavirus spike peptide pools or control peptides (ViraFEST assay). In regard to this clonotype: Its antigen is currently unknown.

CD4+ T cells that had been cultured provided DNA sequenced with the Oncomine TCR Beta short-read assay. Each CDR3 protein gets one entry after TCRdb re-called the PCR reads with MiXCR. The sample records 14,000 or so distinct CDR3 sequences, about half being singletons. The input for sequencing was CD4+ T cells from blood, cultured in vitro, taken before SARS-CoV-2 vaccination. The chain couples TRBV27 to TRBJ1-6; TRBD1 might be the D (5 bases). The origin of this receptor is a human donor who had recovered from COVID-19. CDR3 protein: CASSGRVGLGVSPLHF. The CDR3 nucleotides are TGTGCCAGCAGTGGCCGTGTGGGTCTGGGGGTCTCACCCCTCCACTTT.